The source of this T cell receptor (beta chain) is a study of shared clonotypes between healthy human individuals. Study conclusions and caveats: The sole specimen, blood, was sampled, and tissue repertoires likely differ.

A remark on this clone: Its antigen is not identified.

Several immunoSEQ plates received, in even portions, the genomic DNA of each subset. This table comes from immunoSEQ multiplex PCR, and its TCRdb copy is limited to in-frame clones, with some not included. Among about 520,000 clones listed, around four fifths were seen once. Trimming took 1 base from V and 6 from J, leaving 8 bases between them. The CDR3 runs to 13 residues. The germline gives CDR1 MGHRA, CDR2 YSYEKL. V gene TRBV4-1 combines with J gene TRBJ2-3; D unclear. This clonotype was obtained from a woman aged 40-49 years in good health. Some clones in this sample may be carry-over from other donors' samples. The sample comprised PBMCs. Written as DNA, the CDR3 is TGCGCCAGCAGCCAAGGTCCGTTCGATACGCAGTATTTT. Translation: CASSQGPFDTQYF.